This is a list of T cell receptor beta chains from one sample in a study of blood T cells in healthy people across ages. TCRdb ran MiXCR on the 5' RACE reads and lists one entry per CDR3 protein. The sample has fewer than 1.5 million distinct CDR3 sequences; 40% to 50% are singletons. Sequencing was carried out using blood. These receptors all stem from a woman aged 18-35 years in good health. Both conserved end residues are part of each CDR3. Each record gives: clone size, D gene, V gene, J gene, CDR3 protein, CDR3 DNA. A D gene is named only where the DNA matches it firmly. Clone size is not always given. Where it is, it says once, few, many or a class for expanded clones.

>-|-|TRBV4-2|TRBJ2-1
CASSQDLTDGSYNEQFF
TGTGCCAGCAGCCAAGATCTAACCGACGGCTCCTACAATGAGCAGTTCTTC
>-|TRBD2|TRBV10-3|TRBJ2-7
CAISSGTRKEQYF
TGTGCCATCAGTTCCGGGACTAGGAAAGAGCAGTACTTC
>-|-|TRBV18|TRBJ2-3
CASSQQGGTDADTQYF
TGTGCCAGCTCACAACAAGGGGGGACCGACGCAGATACGCAGTATTTT
>few|-|TRBV12-3/TRBV12-4|TRBJ1-5
CAGSSPGQPQHF
TGTGCCGGCAGTTCGCCGGGTCAGCCCCAGCATTTT
>-|-|TRBV20-1|TRBJ1-4
CSARDGANEKLFF
TGCAGTGCTAGAGATGGGGCTAATGAAAAACTGTTTTTT
>-|-|TRBV29-1|TRBJ1-2
CSASGGVRGYTF
TGCAGCGCCAGTGGGGGGGTGCGTGGCTACACCTTC
>-|-|TRBV5-1|TRBJ2-3
CASSSASAPVADTQYF
TGCGCCAGCAGCTCGGCATCGGCACCCGTGGCAGATACGCAGTATTTT
>-|TRBD1|TRBV4-1|TRBJ2-1
CASSHPGGPYNEQFF
TGCGCCAGCAGCCACCCAGGGGGTCCCTACAATGAGCAGTTCTTC
>few|-|TRBV20-1|TRBJ2-7
CSARDPGTSGHEQYF
TGCAGTGCTAGAGACCCCGGGACGAGTGGCCACGAGCAGTACTTC
>few|-|TRBV20-1|TRBJ2-5
CSARAHGGLDETQYF
TGCAGTGCTAGAGCGCATGGAGGGCTGGATGAGACCCAGTACTTC
>-|-|TRBV15|TRBJ1-6
CATSRERGSPLHF
TGTGCCACCAGCAGAGAAAGGGGATCACCCCTCCACTTT
>-|-|TRBV5-1|TRBJ2-3
CASSLGGSGSDTQYF
TGCGCCAGCAGCTTGGGGGGAAGCGGTTCAGATACGCAGTATTTT
>many|-|TRBV6-2/TRBV6-3|TRBJ1-1
CASSPTVNTEAFF
TGTGCCAGCAGCCCGACAGTGAACACTGAAGCTTTCTTT
>-|TRBD2|TRBV29-1|TRBJ2-5
CSVEGTSGRTLQETQYF
TGCAGCGTTGAGGGGACTAGCGGACGAACCCTTCAAGAGACCCAGTACTTC
>-|-|TRBV29-1|TRBJ2-7
CSVRGTLEQYF
TGCAGCGTCAGGGGTACGCTCGAGCAGTACTTC
>-|-|TRBV6-1|TRBJ1-2
CASSVSDRNYGYTF
TGTGCCAGCAGTGTAAGCGACAGGAACTATGGCTACACCTTC
>-|-|TRBV7-6|TRBJ2-3
CASRRGWDSSDTQYF
TGTGCCAGCAGGCGGGGCTGGGACAGTTCAGATACGCAGTATTTT
>-|-|TRBV7-9|TRBJ1-1
CASSAGPHTEAFF
TGTGCCAGCAGCGCCGGGCCTCACACTGAAGCTTTCTTT
>once|-|TRBV20-1|TRBJ2-5
CSAIPGASSYNEQYF
TGCAGTGCCATACCCGGGGCTTCTTCCTACAATGAGCAGTACTTC
>-|TRBD1|TRBV6-5|TRBJ2-5
CASSYGTQGAKKIQYF
TGTGCCAGCAGTTACGGGACACAGGGGGCCAAAAAAATTCAGTACTTC
>few|TRBD2|TRBV15|TRBJ2-1
CATSRDLGGGNEQFF
TGTGCCACCAGCAGAGATCTGGGGGGGGGCAATGAGCAGTTCTTC
>few|TRBD1|TRBV28|TRBJ1-6
CASKSGGRNSPLHF
TGTGCCAGCAAATCAGGGGGCCGTAATTCACCCCTCCACTTT
>few|TRBD2|TRBV20-1|TRBJ2-7
CSAGMGTSGIYEQYF
TGCAGTGCCGGCATGGGGACTAGCGGGATCTACGAGCAGTACTTC
>-|TRBD2|TRBV29-1|TRBJ2-7
CSVVLAGAPYEQYF
TGCAGCGTTGTGCTAGCGGGAGCCCCCTACGAGCAGTACTTC
>-|TRBD2|TRBV12-3/TRBV12-4|TRBJ2-5
CASAQVLGVGGSSETQYF
TGTGCCAGCGCCCAAGTATTAGGCGTCGGGGGGTCTTCGGAGACCCAGTACTTC
>-|TRBD2|TRBV29-1|TRBJ2-1
CSVEDREGKQFF
TGCAGCGTTGAAGATCGGGAGGGTAAGCAGTTCTTC
>many|TRBD2|TRBV9|TRBJ2-7
CASSGLSGSYEQYF
TGTGCCAGCAGCGGGCTAAGCGGGAGTTACGAGCAGTACTTC
>-|TRBD2|TRBV27|TRBJ2-1
CASSLSAGEYNEQFF
TGTGCCAGCAGTCTATCAGCGGGAGAGTACAATGAGCAGTTCTTC
>-|TRBD1|TRBV28|TRBJ2-7
CASRETSGTGLTYEQYF
TGTGCCAGCAGAGAAACCTCCGGGACAGGGCTTACCTACGAGCAGTACTTC
>many|-|TRBV28|TRBJ1-2
CASGENVGGYTF
TGTGCCAGCGGGGAAAATGTGGGTGGCTACACCTTC
>-|-|TRBV2|TRBJ2-1
CASSELEGNNEQFF
TGTGCCAGCAGTGAACTAGAGGGTAACAATGAGCAGTTCTTC